The sample holds many counts of the clone carrying this T cell receptor (beta chain). The record originates from a study of CD8+CD57+ T cells in acquired aplastic anemia. The wider study: On average, sorted CD4+ and CD8+ cells gave 3.2 ug of DNA.

Germline lookup yields CDR1 WSHSY and CDR2 SAAADI. V lost 9 bases to trimming and J lost 6 bases, with 17 bases between them. This CDR3 comprises 13 residues. Genomic DNA, serving as template, underwent TCR beta VDJ and CDR3 profiling. MiXCR, run by TCRdb on the reads, gives a single entry per CDR3 protein. The profile shows about 200,000 distinct CDR3 sequences, roughly 53% of them singletons. Sequencing was done on patients that had shown CD8+CD57+ cell expansion by flow cytometry. Material for sequencing was sorted CD4+, CD8+, or CD8+CD57+ T cells (not recorded which) from PBMCs. This clonotype originated in a human donor with aplastic anemia. The chain links TRBV10-2 to TRBJ1-1, with D possibly TRBD1 on 6 matching bases. The CDR3 DNA follows: TGCGCCAGTGCCGGGACAAGGGGCGCTGAAGCTTTCTTT. Translation: CASAGTRGAEAFF.